Described below is a single T cell receptor beta chain sequence and its context. The antigen remains undetermined. With a J-beta primer mix and a sample-barcoded 5' primer, a second PCR ran roughly 7 to 11 cycles. In TCRdb, the 5' RACE reads were re-called with MiXCR into one record per CDR3 protein. The sample has over 1,200,000 distinct CDR3 sequences, roughly 64% seen once; the top ten hold over 5%. The data were obtained in a study of blood T cells in healthy people across ages. Findings of the study overall: Calculation of diversity from one million T cells yielded estimates considered to be underestimates. PBMCs went unsorted, and a conclusive naive versus antigen-experienced comparison was therefore prevented.

The material sequenced was blood. The source is a man in his late teens or twenties in good health.

CDR3 DNA: TGCGCCAGCAGCGTGGAACAACAGGGGTCTGGAAACACCATATATTTT. Translating gives CASSVEQQGSGNTIYF. This chain joins TRBV5-1 and TRBJ1-3; 7 bases line up with TRBD1. J gave up 1 base and V 4 bases, and 8 bases lay outside the gene matches. Germline V lookup: CDR1 SGHRS, CDR2 YFSETQ. This CDR3 is 16 amino acids long.